This TCR beta chain was sequenced in a study of blood T cell repertoires in COVID-19. Study overall: PBMCs, B-cell-depleted T cells, or T cells were the source of the cDNA or gDNA that made up the material.

Using immunoSEQ multiplex PCR, the repertoire was profiled, and TCRdb retains in-frame clones only, with some absent. Of about 100,000 clones in the sample, roughly nine tenths were seen once. Per germline, CDR1 MGHRA and CDR2 YSYEKL. The CDR3 has 15 residues. Trimming left V 4 bases short and J 5 bases short, with 14 bases between. The TCR was taken from a man between 45 and 60 years old with active COVID-19. The chain carries TRBV4-1 and TRBJ2-2; D is perhaps TRBD1 (5 bases). The sequenced material came from peripheral blood. The CDR3 sequence: CASSLISGSTGELFF. The CDR3 bases are TGCGCCAGCAGCCTTATCTCAGGGTCAACCGGGGAGCTGTTTTTT.